This record concerns one T cell receptor (beta chain) sequence. V was pared by 0 bases and J by 0 bases, with 10 bases between. This CDR3 comprises 16 residues. Germline V gives CDR1 SGDLS, CDR2 YYNGEE. Libraries were prepared by immunoSEQ multiplex PCR; TCRdb keeps only in-frame clonotypes and omits some of them. The data hold roughly 92,000 clones, with approximately 90% observed a single time. This sample was taken from a study of blood T cell repertoires in COVID-19. The rearrangement links TRBV9 to TRBJ1-3; no firm D call. The sequenced sample consisted of peripheral blood. The clonotype originates from a man in his fifties with acute or convalescent COVID-19. This CDR3 is CASSVGVAYSGNTIYF. In nucleotides, the CDR3 is TGTGCCAGCAGCGTAGGAGTCGCGTACTCTGGAAACACCATATATTTT.